Presented here are 17 T cell receptor beta chains from one specimen sequenced in a study of circulating and synovial CD4+ cells in juvenile arthritis. Assay: immunoSEQ multiplex PCR; the TCRdb copy retains only in-frame clones and omits some. The top ten hold 0.55% to 0.85% of the sample, which has about 36,000 clones, 90% to 95% seen once. Sequencing used CD4+ T cells from blood. The source is a human donor with juvenile idiopathic arthritis.

The chain recombines TRBV18 with TRBJ1-6; 11 positions match TRBD1. This CDR3 spans 15 amino acids. V was pared by 3 bases and J by 9 bases, with 4 bases of the junction left unmatched. Germline V gives CDR1 KGHSH, CDR2 LQKENI. The CDR3 DNA follows: TGTGCCAGCTCACCCGGGACAGGGGGGCTTTCACCCCTCCACTTT. It is translated as CASSPGTGGLSPLHF.

This clone was observed a handful of times. V and J are TRBV18 and TRBJ2-5; tentative D call: TRBD1 (5 bases). The CDR3 runs 14 residues. Germline V gives CDR1 KGHSH, CDR2 LQKENI. The V end was cut by 5 bases, the J end by 3 bases, with 13 bases between. DNA for the CDR3: TGTGCCAGCTCAGACAGCCCTGCAAAAGAGACCCAGTACTTC. Translation: CASSDSPAKETQYF.

The gene calls are TRBV6-1 and TRBJ1-5, with D possibly TRBD1 on 5 matching bases. This CDR3 has 14 residues. CDR1 and CDR2 (germline): MNHNS, SASEGT. Trimming removed 1 base at V and 7 bases at J, with 11 bases between. CDR3 in amino acids: CASSEGGGYQPQHF. The DNA of the CDR3 is TGTGCCAGCAGTGAAGGGGGGGGTTACCAGCCCCAGCATTTT.

The V and J genes are TRBV11-2 and TRBJ1-1; the D gene is possibly TRBD1 (6 bases). The CDR3 is 16 amino acids. The germline CDR1 and CDR2 sequences are SGHAT and FQNNGV. Trimming took 4 bases from V and 4 from J, leaving 19 bases between them. For the CDR3, the DNA is TGTGCCAGCAGCTCGACCATAGGGGGAAAAGGCACTGAAGCTTTCTTT. Its protein product is CASSSTIGGKGTEAFF.

This rearrangement joins TRBV6-5 to TRBJ2-7; D is perhaps TRBD2 (7 bases). The CDR3 consists of 15 residues. V was trimmed by 7 bases and J by 0 bases, leaving 16 bases between them. The V gene's germline CDR1 is MNHEY and CDR2 SVGAGI. CDR3 protein: CASNGRGAGSYEQYF. The CDR3 region has the DNA TGTGCCAGCAACGGACGGGGGGCCGGCTCCTACGAGCAGTACTTC.

This chain links TRBV5-1 with TRBJ2-3, with 8 bases matching TRBD2. CDR1 and CDR2 from the germline V gene are SGHRS and YFSETQ. The CDR3 runs 15 residues. The junction had 7 bases not matched to a gene; V was cut back by 7 bases and J by 0 bases. CDR3 DNA sequence: TGCGCCAGCGGTGGGGCTAGCGGGAGCACAGATACGCAGTATTTT. Its protein product is CASGGASGSTDTQYF.

The chain combines TRBV7-2 with TRBJ2-1, with TRBD2 matching 9 bases. The CDR3 consists of 13 residues. Germline assignment: CDR1 SGHTA and CDR2 FQGNSA. V shed 5 bases, J shed 15 bases, and the junction held 11 bases outside the gene matches. This CDR3 reads CASSPPRLAEGFF. The CDR3 bases are TGTGCCAGCAGCCCCCCCCGACTAGCGGAGGGGTTCTTC. Full variable domain (remainder filled in from reference TRBV7-2 and TRBJ2-1): GAGVSQSPSNKVTEKGKDVELRCDPISGHTALYWYRQSLGQGLEFLIYFQGNSAPDKSGLPSDRFSAERTGGSVSTLTIQRTQQEDSAVYLCASSPPRLAEGFFGPGTRLTVL.

CDR3 protein: CASSDPPGLDSYEQYF. In DNA form, the CDR3 reads TGCGCCAGCAGTGACCCTCCGGGACTAGACTCCTACGAGCAGTACTTC. The chain joins TRBV10-1 to TRBJ2-7; 8 positions match TRBD2. The CDR3 runs to 16 residues. V dropped 3 bases and J dropped 0; count of bases not matched to a gene: 7. Germline V gives CDR1 WNHNN, CDR2 SYGVQD (reference sequence).

The genes are TRBV25-1 and TRBJ2-7; perhaps TRBD1 as D (5 bases). Between the trimmed V and J ends, which lost 1 base and 3 bases, there was a span of 16 bases. The germline V gene encodes CDR1 MGHDK and CDR2 SYGVNS. The CDR3 is 16 residues long. The CDR3 loop is CASSESKDTLHYEQYF. As DNA, the CDR3 is TGTGCCAGCAGTGAATCAAAGGACACCCTACACTACGAGCAGTACTTC.

The CDR3 DNA is TGTGCCAGCAGTTACGGAACCAGCGTCTCCTACGAGCAGTACTTC. It encodes CASSYGTSVSYEQYF. This chain joins TRBV6-5 and TRBJ2-7; D unresolved. Germline V gives CDR1 MNHEY, CDR2 SVGAGI. The V end was cut by 2 bases, the J end by 0 bases, with 11 bases between. This CDR3 contains 15 residues.

The chain is built from TRBV4-2 and TRBJ1-2; TRBD1 agrees at 8 bases. Germline assignment: CDR1 LGHNA and CDR2 YNFKEQ. This CDR3 spans 15 amino acids. The V segment lost 0 bases and the J segment 7 bases; nucleotides outside the gene matches: 7. The CDR3: CASSQDEGQGFGYTF. CDR3 DNA sequence: TGTGCCAGCAGCCAAGATGAAGGACAGGGTTTTGGCTACACCTTC.

The chain employs TRBV29-1 and TRBJ2-2; 7 bases are shared with TRBD1. V was pared by 5 bases and J by 4 bases, with 4 bases of the junction left unmatched. The CDR3 spans 13 residues. The germline gives CDR1 SQVTM, CDR2 ANQGSEA. The CDR3 region is CSVRGQFTGELFF. DNA for the CDR3: TGCAGCGTTAGGGGACAGTTCACCGGGGAGCTGTTTTTT.

This chain uses TRBV2 with TRBJ1-4; tentative D call: TRBD1 (5 bases). Germline V gives CDR1 SNHLY, CDR2 FYNNEI. The ends were cut back, 5 bases at V and 4 bases at J, with 14 bases in the middle. CDR3 size: 15 residues. For the CDR3, the DNA is TGTGCCAGCAGTCCAGGGCCAGACCTTAATGAAAAACTGTTTTTT. Residues: CASSPGPDLNEKLFF.

V and J are TRBV5-1 and TRBJ2-1; the match to TRBD2 covers 8 bases. The CDR3 has 15 amino acids. With 7 bases clipped from V and 2 bases from J, the junction kept 8 bases outside the gene matches. Germline values: CDR1 SGHRS, CDR2 YFSETQ. CDR3 sequence reads: CASAPRTSPYNEQFF. CDR3 coding DNA: TGCGCCAGCGCCCCAAGGACTAGCCCCTACAATGAGCAGTTCTTC.

V usage is TRBV10-3 and J usage is TRBJ1-5; possibly TRBD1 for D (6 bases). V lost 2 bases and J 7 bases, leaving 18 bases between the germline ends. CDR1 is ENHRY, CDR2 SYGVKD, per germline. This CDR3 contains 16 residues. CDR3 sequence reads: CAISESLAQGGQPQHF. Written as DNA, the CDR3 is TGTGCCATCAGTGAGAGTTTGGCACAGGGTGGACAGCCCCAGCATTTT.

The rearrangement uses TRBV7-3 and TRBJ1-2; D remains unclear. The CDR3 has 13 residues. Trimming took 2 bases from V and 2 from J, leaving 6 bases between them. CDR1 and CDR2 (germline): SGHTA, FQGTGA. Here the CDR3 reads CASSLRENYGYTF. The CDR3 DNA reads as TGTGCCAGCAGCTTACGGGAGAACTATGGCTACACCTTC.

The count of this clone is one. This chain links TRBV29-1 with TRBJ2-3; D is possibly TRBD1 (6 bases). Germline lookup yields CDR1 SQVTM and CDR2 ANQGSEA. The V end lost 7 bases, the J end lost 2 bases, and 10 bases lay between the germline ends. The CDR3 is 12 residues long. The DNA of the CDR3 is TGCAGCGGCGGACAGAACACAGATACGCAGTATTTT. Its protein is CSGGQNTDTQYF.